This record concerns one TCR beta chain sequence. The sample originates from a study of T cell responses to AZD1222 COVID-19 vaccine. The repertoire was sequenced with immunoSEQ multiplex PCR; TCRdb's copy has only in-frame clones and lacks some. The repertoire consists of some 130,000 clones, with approximately 90% occurring once and the leading ten covering less than 1.3%. Germline-derived CDR1 and CDR2 are SGHRS and YFSETQ. The J segment lost 7 bases and the V segment lost 0 bases, leaving 6 bases of the junction unmatched. The CDR3 is made up of 15 amino acids. This sequence originates from an adult who received the AZD1222 COVID-19 vaccine. Sample: peripheral blood, taken 28 days after the second AZD1222 dose. The chain is built from TRBV5-1 and TRBJ1-4; TRBD1 agrees at 7 bases. Here the CDR3 DNA reads TGCGCCAGCAGCTTGGCAGGGGGGAGTATTGAAAAACTGTTTTTT. Residues: CASSLAGGSIEKLFF.